Each of the 4 T cell receptor beta chains below was sequenced from the same sample in a study of radiotherapy plus CTLA-4 blockade in lung cancer. TCRdb's table, derived via immunoSEQ multiplex PCR, lists solely in-frame clones and lacks some. The data show more than 25,000 clones, with over 75% seen just once and just under 8% held by the top ten. The sample here was peripheral blood, taken from a patient treated with radiotherapy plus ipilimumab. The receptors originated from a human donor with non-small cell lung cancer who had stable disease on radiotherapy plus ipilimumab.

The V gene is TRBV6-5, the J gene TRBJ1-2, with D unclear. The CDR3 is made up of 13 amino acids. The V and J ends lost 7 bases and 4 bases respectively, with 13 bases between them. Per the germline V gene, CDR1 is MNHEY and CDR2 is SVGAGI. CDR3 amino acids: CASNGGVTYGYTF. The DNA for the CDR3 is TGTGCCAGCAATGGAGGAGTAACCTATGGCTACACCTTC.

The CDR3 DNA reads TGTGCCAGCTCAGTAAGGTCTAGCGGGGGGGCCAATGAGCAGTTCTTC. This sequence encodes CASSVRSSGGANEQFF. The gene calls are TRBV18 and TRBJ2-1, with TRBD2 identical over 12 bases. Germline-derived CDR1 and CDR2 are KGHSH and LQKENI. CDR3 length: 16 residues. Losses at the gene ends were 5 bases for V and 6 bases for J; bases not matched to a gene: 8.

The chain joins TRBV2 to TRBJ1-2, with a weak D call TRBD1 (5 bases). The ends were cut back, 8 bases at V and 1 base at J, with 11 bases in the middle. Germline V gene lookup returns CDR1 SNHLY and CDR2 FYNNEI. The length of the CDR3 is 13 residues. The CDR3, as DNA: TGTGCCAGCGTTGGGGGGGGTAACTATGGCTACACCTTC. This gives the protein CASVGGGNYGYTF.

The rearrangement joins TRBV9 to TRBJ1-1; a possible D gene is TRBD1 (5 bases). CDR1 and CDR2 from the germline V gene are SGDLS and YYNGEE. Trimming pared 0 bases from V and 11 bases from J, leaving 11 bases between. CDR3 length: 12 amino acids. The CDR3 sequence: CASSVVGGNAFF. In DNA, the CDR3 is TGTGCCAGCAGCGTAGTGGGGGGAAATGCTTTCTTT.